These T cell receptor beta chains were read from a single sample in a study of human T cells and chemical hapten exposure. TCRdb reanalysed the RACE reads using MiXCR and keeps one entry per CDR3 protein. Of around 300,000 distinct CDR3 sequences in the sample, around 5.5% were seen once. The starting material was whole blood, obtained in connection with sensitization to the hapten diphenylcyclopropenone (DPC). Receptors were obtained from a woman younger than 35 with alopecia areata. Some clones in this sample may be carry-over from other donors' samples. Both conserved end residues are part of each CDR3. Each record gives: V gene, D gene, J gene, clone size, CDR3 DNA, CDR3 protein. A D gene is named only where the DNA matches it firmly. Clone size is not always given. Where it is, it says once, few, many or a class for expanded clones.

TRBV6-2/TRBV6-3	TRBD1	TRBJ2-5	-	TGTGCCAGCAGCCAGACAGGGGGCGAGGAGACCCAGTACTTC	CASSQTGGEETQYF
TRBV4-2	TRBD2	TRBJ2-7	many	TGTGCCAGCAGCCAAGAAAGGATAGCGGGGGGGATAAACTACGAGCAGTACTTC	CASSQERIAGGINYEQYF
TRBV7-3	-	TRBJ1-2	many	TGTGCCAGCAGCCCGGACAGTAACTATGGCTACACCTTC	CASSPDSNYGYTF
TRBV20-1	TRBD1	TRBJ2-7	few	TGCAGTGCCCAAACAGGACAGGTGTTTATCGAGCAGTACTTC	CSAQTGQVFIEQYF
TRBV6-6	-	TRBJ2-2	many	TGTGCCGGCGGGACAGCGAACACCGGGGAGCTGTTTTTT	CAGGTANTGELFF
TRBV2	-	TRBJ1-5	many	TGTGCCAGCAGCACACAGGGTAACCAGCCCCAGCATTTT	CASSTQGNQPQHF
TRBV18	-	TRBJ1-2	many	TGTGCCAGCTCACCAGGGGAGGATGGCTACACCTTC	CASSPGEDGYTF
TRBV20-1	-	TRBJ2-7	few	TGCAGTGCTCCACCTGTGAGAGGGGACGAGCAGTACTTC	CSAPPVRGDEQYF
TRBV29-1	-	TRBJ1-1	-	TGCAGCGTACACACATACATGAACACTGAAGCTTTCTTT	CSVHTYMNTEAFF
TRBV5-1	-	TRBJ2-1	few	TGCGCCAGCAGCGTGACGGGGGGCGGAAGCAATGAGCAGTTCTTC	CASSVTGGGSNEQFF
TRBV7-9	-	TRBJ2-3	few	TGTGCCAGCAGCCCACGGGGAGATAGCACAGATACGCAGTATTTT	CASSPRGDSTDTQYF
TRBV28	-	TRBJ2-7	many	TGTGCCAGCAGTTTAGGCAGGTTTTACGAGCAGTACTTC	CASSLGRFYEQYF
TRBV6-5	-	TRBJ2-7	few	TGTGCCAGCAGTTACTCTGGCAGGGACTACGAGCAGTACTTC	CASSYSGRDYEQYF
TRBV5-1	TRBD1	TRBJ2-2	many	TGCGCCAGCAGCCCCGGGACAGGAGCTAACACCGGGGAGCTGTTTTTT	CASSPGTGANTGELFF
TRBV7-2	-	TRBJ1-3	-	TGTGCCAGCAGCTCCGTGCCGGGACCACGAAACACCATATATTTT	CASSSVPGPRNTIYF
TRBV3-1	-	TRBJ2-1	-	TGTGCCAGCAGCCAAGGATTGCACCAAAGCTCCTACAATGAGCAGTTCTTC	CASSQGLHQSSYNEQFF
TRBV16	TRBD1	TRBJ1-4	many	TGTGCCAGCAGCCGGGGACAGATTAATGAAAAACTGTTTTTT	CASSRGQINEKLFF
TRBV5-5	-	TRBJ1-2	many	TGTGCCAGCAGCTTAAGGGAGACTCCTGATGGCTACACCTTC	CASSLRETPDGYTF